Below are 28 T cell receptor beta chains sequenced from a single sample in a study of blood T cells in healthy people across ages. Together with a sample-barcoded 5' primer, a J-beta primer mix was included in a second PCR lasting about 6 to 11 cycles. TCRdb re-called the 5' RACE reads through MiXCR, storing one row per CDR3 protein. This sample has more than 650,000 distinct CDR3 sequences, with about 48% found just once. Sequenced: blood. The receptors were gathered from an older man in good health.

As for this clonotype: Relative to the germline gene, one junction end is altered; a read error may explain this. The CDR3 region has the DNA TGTGCCGGCAGTACTAACCGGGACAGGACTACTGAAGCTTTCTTT. Translated: CAGSTNRDRTTEAFF. This rearrangement joins TRBV27 to TRBJ1-1; the match to TRBD1 covers 8 bases. The CDR3 is 15 residues long. The V gene's germline CDR1 is MNHEY and CDR2 SMNVEV (reference sequence).

The V gene is TRBV24-1, the J gene TRBJ2-1; D gene ambiguous. This CDR3 contains 12 residues. The V gene lost 3 bases and the J gene lost 13 bases, with 12 bases spanning the gap. Germline-derived CDR1 and CDR2 are KGHDR and SFDVKD. The chain's CDR3 is CATSDPGLPQFF. The CDR3 nucleotides are TGTGCCACCAGTGATCCGGGTCTTCCTCAGTTCTTC.

CDR3: CASSSTGQSSGANVLTF. DNA of the CDR3: TGCGCCAGCAGCTCGACAGGACAGAGCTCTGGGGCCAACGTCCTGACTTTC. The chain is built from TRBV5-1 and TRBJ2-6; possible D gene TRBD1, 6 bases. The germline gives CDR1 SGHRS, CDR2 YFSETQ. The CDR3 consists of 17 residues. V was cut by 3 bases and J by 0 bases, with 13 bases left in between.

This clonotype came up a few times. V is TRBV20-1 and J is TRBJ1-2; D is perhaps TRBD1 (6 bases). CDR1 and CDR2 from the germline V gene are DFQATT and SNEGSKA (reference sequence). CDR3 length equals 15 residues. V shed 1 base and J shed 0 bases, with 12 bases lying between them. CDR3: CSARAQDSSNYGYTF. The CDR3 nucleotides read TGCAGTGCTAGAGCCCAGGACAGCTCTAACTATGGCTACACCTTC.

The chain joins TRBV10-3 to TRBJ1-2; D may be TRBD1 (6 bases). Per germline, CDR1 ENHRY and CDR2 SYGVKD. The germline V and J ends were trimmed by 7 bases and 8 bases, with 17 bases remaining between them. The CDR3 is 13 residues long. The CDR3 DNA follows: TGTGCCATCACCACGGACCCACAGGGAGGCTACACCTTC. Translation gives CAITTDPQGGYTF.

The chain is built from TRBV10-3 and TRBJ2-1; 8 positions match TRBD1. With V trimmed by 6 bases and J by 0 bases, 13 bases remained unmatched. Germline CDR1 and CDR2: ENHRY and SYGVKD. CDR3 length equals 18 residues. The CDR3 DNA reads as TGTGCCATCAGGAGTTTCGGACAGGGCGGAAGCTCCTACAATGAGCAGTTCTTC. Its translation: CAIRSFGQGGSSYNEQFF.

The chain links TRBV9 to TRBJ2-1; TRBD2 agrees at 7 bases. From germline, CDR1 is SGDLS and CDR2 YYNGEE. This CDR3 contains 14 residues. V dropped 3 bases and J dropped 7; count of bases not matched to a gene: 7. This CDR3 is CASSDYGGGNEQFF. The DNA for the CDR3 is TGTGCCAGCAGCGACTACGGGGGAGGGAATGAGCAGTTCTTC.

Worth noting for this clonotype: The CDR3 does not close with the conserved phenylalanine or tryptophan, likely indicating a read error. The CDR3 sequence is CSATGGGYTS. CDR3 nucleotides: TGCAGTGCTACCGGGGGGGGCTACACCTCC. The chain combines TRBV20-1 with TRBJ1-2; D may be TRBD1 (5 bases). CDR3 size: 10 residues. V dropped 4 bases and J dropped 8 bases, with 8 bases sitting between them. Germline V CDR1 and CDR2: DFQATT, SNEGSKA (reference sequence).

The chain couples TRBV9 to TRBJ2-4; D not certain. The CDR3 covers 16 residues. The V gene's germline CDR1 is SGDLS and CDR2 YYNGEE. With 0 bases removed from V and 1 base from J, the gap between germline ends came to 11 bases. The CDR3 reads CASSVVSPKAKNIQYF. The CDR3 DNA reads as TGTGCCAGCAGCGTAGTTAGCCCGAAGGCCAAAAACATTCAGTACTTC.

This clonotype was recorded only once. The chain joins TRBV3-1 to TRBJ2-4, with TRBD2 identical over 13 bases. With the DNA end fitting TRBJ2-7 better, the J assignment may be wrong. This CDR3 comprises 16 residues. The germline CDR1 and CDR2 sequences are LGHDT and YNNKEL (reference sequence). Here the CDR3 DNA reads TGTGCCAGCAGTCCCGGGTCGACTAGCGGGAGGAGCGAGCAGTACTTC. It codes for CASSPGSTSGRSEQYF.

The V and J genes are TRBV10-3 and TRBJ1-2, with unresolved D. Trimming removed 3 bases at V and 2 bases at J, with 4 bases between. CDR1 is ENHRY, CDR2 SYGVKD, per germline. This CDR3 has 12 amino acids. The CDR3 reads CAISDTNYGYTF. The CDR3 nucleotides are TGTGCCATCAGTGACACAAACTATGGCTACACCTTC.

The chain recombines TRBV12-3 or TRBV12-4 with TRBJ1-1, with D possibly TRBD1 on 6 matching bases. The CDR3 is made up of 14 amino acids. V was trimmed by 4 bases and J by 0 bases, leaving 9 bases between them. The CDR3: CASSYDRMNTEAFF. In DNA form, the CDR3 reads TGTGCCAGCAGTTACGACAGGATGAACACTGAAGCTTTCTTT.

V gene TRBV15 combines with J gene TRBJ1-4; D may be TRBD1 (6 bases). Deletions cut 1 base from V and 4 bases from J, with 13 bases between. CDR1 is LNHNV, CDR2 YYDKDF, per germline (reference sequence). This CDR3 comprises 16 residues. The CDR3 is CATSRGGARGNEKLFF. CDR3 sequence (DNA): TGTGCCACCAGCAGAGGGGGGGCCAGGGGTAATGAAAAACTGTTTTTT.

The CDR3 loop reads CASSFRANDEQFF. The CDR3 DNA is TGCGCCAGCAGCTTTAGGGCCAACGATGAGCAGTTCTTC. The chain links TRBV5-1 to TRBJ2-1, with unresolved D. This CDR3 contains 13 residues. Germline V gene sequence: CDR1 SGHRS, CDR2 YFSETQ. V dropped 2 bases and J dropped 8 bases, with 11 bases sitting between them.

This chain uses TRBV2 with TRBJ1-6; TRBD1 is a possible D gene (5 bases). Germline V gene lookup returns CDR1 SNHLY and CDR2 FYNNEI. The CDR3 sequence is 14 residues long. V lost 9 bases and J lost 8, with 17 bases in between. CDR3 sequence: CASPERVGDSPLHF. The DNA for the CDR3 is TGTGCCAGTCCCGAGCGCGTGGGGGATTCACCCCTCCACTTT.

The rearrangement uses TRBV5-1 and TRBJ2-5, with D unresolved. V shed 0 bases and J shed 5 bases, with 14 bases lying between them. CDR1 is SGHRS and CDR2 is YFSETQ in the germline V gene. The CDR3 is 15 amino acids. DNA for the CDR3: TGCGCCAGCAGCTTGGCGGCGGAAGGGCGGGAGACCCAGTACTTC. This sequence encodes CASSLAAEGRETQYF.

This clonotype was recorded a few times. V and J are TRBV20-1 and TRBJ1-2; 9 nucleotides agree with TRBD1. The trim removed 1 base at V and 8 bases at J, leaving 8 bases unmatched. CDR1 is DFQATT, CDR2 SNEGSKA, per germline (reference sequence). The length of the CDR3 is 14 residues. The CDR3 here is CSARVPWTGEGYTF. The CDR3 coding sequence is TGCAGTGCTAGAGTACCCTGGACAGGGGAGGGCTACACCTTC.

The DNA for the CDR3 is TGTGCCAGCCCCCGGCGGATGAACCTGGACAATGAGCAGTTCTTC. It specifies CASPRRMNLDNEQFF. The chain combines TRBV25-1 with TRBJ2-1; D remains unclear. Germline V gene lookup returns CDR1 MGHDK and CDR2 SYGVNS. Trimming took off 8 bases at V and 5 bases at J, with 19 bases between the two ends. CDR3 length: 15 amino acids.

This clonotype was observed once. This rearrangement joins TRBV5-1 to TRBJ2-3, with 9 bases lining up with TRBD1. The V and J ends lost 4 bases and 8 bases, in that order; junction bases with no gene match: 14. Germline values: CDR1 SGHRS, CDR2 YFSETQ. The CDR3 spans 16 residues. Written as DNA, the CDR3 is TGCGCCAGCAGCAGATACGGGACAGGGCTTGAAGGTACGCAGTATTTT. Translating gives CASSRYGTGLEGTQYF.

The rearrangement joins TRBV6-1 to TRBJ2-7; TRBD1 aligns across 9 bases. V lost 7 bases to trimming and J lost 3 bases; unmatched junction nucleotides: 16. In germline, CDR1 is MNHNS, CDR2 SASEGT. The CDR3 length is 17 residues. The DNA of the CDR3 is TGTGCCAGCAACAGCCGGGACAGGGCGCCATTTAGCTACGAGCAGTACTTC. Its translation: CASNSRDRAPFSYEQYF.

This clonotype was detected a few times. The chain carries TRBV6-1 and TRBJ2-7; TRBD2 aligns across 10 bases. CDR3 length equals 17 residues. Germline-derived CDR1 and CDR2 are MNHNS and SASEGT. Unmatched junction bases numbered 14, after V lost 5 bases and J lost 4 bases. The CDR3 here is CASSRSSGSSDLYEQYF. For the CDR3, the DNA is TGTGCCAGCAGTCGTTCTAGCGGGAGCTCGGATTTGTACGAGCAGTACTTC.

The chain recombines TRBV28 with TRBJ2-1, with TRBD2 identical over 12 bases. This CDR3 is 17 amino acids long. V trimming: 2 bases; J trimming: 6 bases; junction bases outside the gene matches: 8. Germline loops: CDR1 MDHEN, CDR2 SYDVKM. In nucleotides, the CDR3 is TGTGCCAGCAGTTTAGGACTAGCGGGACTCCTCACCAATGAGCAGTTCTTC. This encodes CASSLGLAGLLTNEQFF.

This chain connects TRBV20-1 to TRBJ1-2; 9 bases agree with TRBD1. Germline V gene sequence: CDR1 DFQATT, CDR2 SNEGSKA (reference sequence). This CDR3 is 13 amino acids long. The junction had 8 bases not matched to a gene; V was cut back by 5 bases and J by 7 bases. CDR3 DNA sequence: TGCAGTGCTGGTCCGGGACAGGGCGGTGGCTACACCTTC. Translated, it gives CSAGPGQGGGYTF.

The genes are TRBV27 and TRBJ1-2; weak D call: TRBD1 (5 bases). CDR1 is MNHEY, CDR2 SMNVEV, per germline (reference sequence). The CDR3 loop spans 16 amino acids. V was cut by 6 bases and J by 7 bases, with 24 bases left in between. The CDR3 DNA sequence: TGTGCCAGCAGAAGCGCAAGGGACCCAAGGACTTCTGGCTACACCTTC. This gives the protein CASRSARDPRTSGYTF.

This sequence joins TRBV28 and TRBJ2-7, with 11 positions matching TRBD2. The J segment lost 7 bases and the V segment lost 7 bases, leaving 12 bases of the junction unmatched. The CDR3 consists of 15 residues. Germline CDR1 is MDHEN and CDR2 is SYDVKM. The CDR3 loop is CASTRRIAGGFEQYF. The CDR3, as DNA: TGTGCCAGCACCAGACGGATAGCGGGAGGGTTTGAGCAGTACTTC.

The V gene is TRBV24-1, the J gene TRBJ1-5, with D unresolved. The germline V and J ends were trimmed by 7 bases and 15 bases, with 15 bases remaining between them. The CDR3 covers 11 residues. The germline V gene has CDR1 KGHDR and CDR2 SFDVKD. DNA for the CDR3: TGTGCCACCAGCGTTACCCCGGAGTTGCATTTT. As protein: CATSVTPELHF.

The rearrangement joins TRBV29-1 to TRBJ2-7, with 10 bases matching TRBD2. Germline trimming cut 1 base from V and 6 bases from J; bases unmatched to any gene: 6. The CDR3 contains 14 residues. Germline CDR1 SQVTM, CDR2 ANQGSEA. The CDR3 DNA sequence: TGCAGCGTTGAAGGGCTAGCGGGAGAGTTCGAGCAGTACTTC. Amino acids: CSVEGLAGEFEQYF.

The chain recombines TRBV9 with TRBJ2-7; 11 positions agree with TRBD2. With V trimmed by 2 bases and J by 6 bases, 7 bases remained unmatched. CDR3 size: 15 residues. CDR1 is SGDLS and CDR2 is YYNGEE in the germline V gene. In DNA form, the CDR3 reads TGTGCCAGCAGCGTCTTAGCGGGAGGGTTGGTCGAGCAGTACTTC. Translating gives CASSVLAGGLVEQYF.